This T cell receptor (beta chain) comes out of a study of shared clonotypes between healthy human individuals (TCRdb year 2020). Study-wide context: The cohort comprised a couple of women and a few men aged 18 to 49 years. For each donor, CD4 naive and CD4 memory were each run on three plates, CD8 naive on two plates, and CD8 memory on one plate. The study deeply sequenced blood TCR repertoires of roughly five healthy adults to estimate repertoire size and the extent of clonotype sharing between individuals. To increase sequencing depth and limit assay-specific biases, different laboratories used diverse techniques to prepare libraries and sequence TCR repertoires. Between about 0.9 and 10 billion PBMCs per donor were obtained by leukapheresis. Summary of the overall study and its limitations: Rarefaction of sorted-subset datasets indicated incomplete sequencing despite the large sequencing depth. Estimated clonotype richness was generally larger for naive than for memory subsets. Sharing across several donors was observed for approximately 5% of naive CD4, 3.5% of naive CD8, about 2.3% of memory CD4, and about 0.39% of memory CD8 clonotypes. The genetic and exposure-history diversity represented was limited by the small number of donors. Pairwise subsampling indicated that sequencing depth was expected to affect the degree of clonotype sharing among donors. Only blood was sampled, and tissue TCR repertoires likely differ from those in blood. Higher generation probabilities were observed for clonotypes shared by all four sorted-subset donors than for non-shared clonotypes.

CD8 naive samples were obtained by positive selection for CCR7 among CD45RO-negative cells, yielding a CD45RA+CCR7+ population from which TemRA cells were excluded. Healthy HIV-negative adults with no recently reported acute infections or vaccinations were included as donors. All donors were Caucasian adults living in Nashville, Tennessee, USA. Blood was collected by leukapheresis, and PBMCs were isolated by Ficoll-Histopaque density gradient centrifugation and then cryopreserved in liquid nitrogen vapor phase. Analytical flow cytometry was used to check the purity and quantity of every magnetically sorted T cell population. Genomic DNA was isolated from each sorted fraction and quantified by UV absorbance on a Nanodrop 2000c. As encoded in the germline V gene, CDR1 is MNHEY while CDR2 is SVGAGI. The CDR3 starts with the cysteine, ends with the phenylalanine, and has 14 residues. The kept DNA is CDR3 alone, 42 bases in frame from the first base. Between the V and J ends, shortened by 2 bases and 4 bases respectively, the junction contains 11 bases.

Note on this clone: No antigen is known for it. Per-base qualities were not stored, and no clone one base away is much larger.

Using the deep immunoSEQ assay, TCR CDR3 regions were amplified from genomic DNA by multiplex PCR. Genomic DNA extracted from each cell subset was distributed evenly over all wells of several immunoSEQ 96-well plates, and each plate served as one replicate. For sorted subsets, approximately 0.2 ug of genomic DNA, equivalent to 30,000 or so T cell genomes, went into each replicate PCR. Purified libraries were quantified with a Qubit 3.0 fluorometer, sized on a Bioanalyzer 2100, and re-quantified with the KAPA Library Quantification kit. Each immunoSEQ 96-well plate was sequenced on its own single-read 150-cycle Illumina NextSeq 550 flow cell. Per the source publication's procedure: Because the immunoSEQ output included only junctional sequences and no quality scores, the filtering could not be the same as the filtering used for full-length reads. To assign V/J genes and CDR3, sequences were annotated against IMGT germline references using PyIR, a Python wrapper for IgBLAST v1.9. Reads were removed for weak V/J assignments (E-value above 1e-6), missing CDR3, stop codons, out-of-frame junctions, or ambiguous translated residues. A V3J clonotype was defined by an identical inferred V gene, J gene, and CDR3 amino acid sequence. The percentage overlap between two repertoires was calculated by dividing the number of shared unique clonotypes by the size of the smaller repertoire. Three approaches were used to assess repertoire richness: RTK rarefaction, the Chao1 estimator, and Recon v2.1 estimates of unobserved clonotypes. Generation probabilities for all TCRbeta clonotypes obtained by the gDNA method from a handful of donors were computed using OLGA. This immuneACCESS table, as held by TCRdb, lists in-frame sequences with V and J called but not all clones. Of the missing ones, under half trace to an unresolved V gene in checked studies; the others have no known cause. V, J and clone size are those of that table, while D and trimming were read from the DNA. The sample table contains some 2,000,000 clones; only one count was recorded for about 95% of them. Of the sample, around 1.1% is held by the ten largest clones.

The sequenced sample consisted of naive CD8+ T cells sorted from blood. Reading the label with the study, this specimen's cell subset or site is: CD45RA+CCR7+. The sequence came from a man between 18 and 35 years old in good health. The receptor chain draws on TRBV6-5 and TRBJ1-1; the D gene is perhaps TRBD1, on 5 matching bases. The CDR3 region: CASSYAPGSTEAFF. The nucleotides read TGTGCCAGCAGTTACGCTCCAGGGTCCACTGAAGCTTTCTTT.